These T cell receptor beta chains were read from a single sample in a study of cytomegalovirus exposure and HLA in healthy donors. TCRdb's copy holds only in-frame clones and misses some; the assay was immunoSEQ multiplex PCR. The top ten hold about 6.7% of the sample, which has 100,000 to 150,000 clones, approximately 9% seen once. The material sequenced was PBMCs. The receptors shown here come from a middle-aged woman in good health and CMV-seropositive. Both conserved end residues are part of each CDR3. The D gene is left open where the match is weak. Clone size is stated in some rows and not others, as once, few, many or a class when expanded.

CDR3,DNA,D,size,V,J
CASSQSIQAYEQYF,TGCGCCAGCAGTCAATCGATCCAGGCCTACGAGCAGTACTTC,NA,NA,TRBV23-1,TRBJ2-7
CASSFDRESTEAFF,TGTGCCAGCAGCTTTGACAGGGAAAGTACTGAAGCTTTCTTT,TRBD1,NA,TRBV5-6,TRBJ1-1
CASSQDPGTGGANTEAFF,TGCGCCAGCAGCCAAGATCCGGGGACAGGGGGGGCGAACACTGAAGCTTTCTTT,TRBD1,NA,TRBV4-3,TRBJ1-1
CASSLTQGNSPLHF,TGTGCCAGCAGCTTAACACAGGGGAATTCACCCCTCCACTTT,TRBD1,NA,TRBV7-6,TRBJ1-6
CASSGTDQETQYF,TGTGCCAGTAGCGGGACAGACCAAGAGACCCAGTACTTC,TRBD1,few,TRBV19,TRBJ2-5
CASSPGQFYGYTF,TGTGCCAGCAGTCCAGGACAGTTCTATGGCTACACCTTC,NA,few,TRBV6-6,TRBJ1-2
CASSLDSYQETQYF,TGTGCCAGCAGCTTGGACAGCTACCAAGAGACCCAGTACTTC,NA,NA,TRBV7-9,TRBJ2-5
CASSPHSIGVQIQETQYF,TGTGCCAGTAGCCCGCATTCGATAGGGGTCCAAATCCAAGAGACCCAGTACTTC,NA,few,TRBV19,TRBJ2-5
CASSLGTAQETQYF,TGTGCCAGCAGCTTGGGGACAGCTCAAGAGACCCAGTACTTC,NA,NA,TRBV5-4,TRBJ2-5
CASSSDRGGAEQYF,TGTGCCAGCAGCTCCGACAGGGGAGGAGCCGAGCAGTACTTC,TRBD1,few,TRBV7-9,TRBJ2-7
CASRQTGYGETQYF,TGTGCCAGCAGACAGACAGGTTACGGGGAGACCCAGTACTTC,NA,NA,TRBV11-3,TRBJ2-5
CASSLGAHPNYGYTF,TGTGCCAGCAGCTTAGGGGCCCATCCAAACTATGGCTACACCTTC,NA,few,TRBV5-4,TRBJ1-2
CASSAGQQNQPQHF,TGTGCCAGTAGTGCGGGACAGCAGAATCAGCCCCAGCATTTT,TRBD1,few,TRBV19,TRBJ1-5
CASSSGQGATDTQYF,TGTGCCAGCAGCTCCGGACAGGGGGCTACAGATACGCAGTATTTT,TRBD1,few,TRBV7-2,TRBJ2-3
CASSEVSGLSAFF,TGTGCCAGCAGTGAAGTAAGCGGCCTCTCGGCTTTCTTT,NA,NA,TRBV6-4,TRBJ1-1
CASSIVPGMDTEAFF,TGTGCCAGTAGTATAGTCCCGGGAATGGACACTGAAGCTTTCTTT,NA,once,TRBV19,TRBJ1-1
CASSEIWGLGNQPQHF,TGTGCCAGCAGTGAAATTTGGGGCTTGGGCAATCAGCCCCAGCATTTT,NA,many,TRBV6-1,TRBJ1-5